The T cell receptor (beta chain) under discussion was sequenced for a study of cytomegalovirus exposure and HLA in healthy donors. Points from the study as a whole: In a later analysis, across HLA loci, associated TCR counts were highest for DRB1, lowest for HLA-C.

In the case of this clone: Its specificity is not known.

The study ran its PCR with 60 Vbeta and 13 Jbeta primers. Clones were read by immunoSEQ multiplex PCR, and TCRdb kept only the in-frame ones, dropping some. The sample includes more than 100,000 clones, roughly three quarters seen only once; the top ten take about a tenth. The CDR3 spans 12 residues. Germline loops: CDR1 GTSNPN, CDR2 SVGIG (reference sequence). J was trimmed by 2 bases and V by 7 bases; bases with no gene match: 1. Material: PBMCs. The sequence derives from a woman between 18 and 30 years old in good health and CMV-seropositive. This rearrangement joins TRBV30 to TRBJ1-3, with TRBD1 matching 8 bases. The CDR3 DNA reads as TGTGCCTTGGGACAGGCTGGAAACACCATATATTTT. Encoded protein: CALGQAGNTIYF.